Sequencing of this T cell receptor (beta chain) was carried out in a study of cytomegalovirus exposure and HLA in healthy donors. Study as a whole: A prior study identified some 100 million unique TCR beta sequences from 200 million or so T cells. General study points: The authors later linked a missense DCLRE1C variant to TCR beta V- and J-gene trimming. While the bulk of TCR sequences proved rare, some public TCRs turned up in many donors.

This CDR3 is 15 amino acids long. CDR1 SGHRS and CDR2 YFSETQ come from the germline V gene. Details on this clone: The target antigen is unknown. One junction end does not reproduce the germline sequence, and a read error may be involved.

Both 60 Vbeta primers and 13 Jbeta primers went into the PCR. Profiled with immunoSEQ multiplex PCR; TCRdb holds only in-frame clones, not every one. The sample includes approximately 150,000 clones, roughly 80% of them seen just once. What was sequenced was PBMCs. The TCR was taken from a woman aged 25-40 years in good health and CMV-seronegative. The chain joins TRBV5-1 to TRBJ1-1; a possible D gene is TRBD1 (5 bases). CDR3 loop: CTSSFTGVDNTEAFF. The DNA for the CDR3 is TGCACCAGCAGCTTCACAGGAGTCGACAACACTGAAGCTTTCTTT.